This TCR beta chain stems from a study of blood T cell repertoires in COVID-19. Across the whole study: There were acute and convalescent COVID-19 samples, and they came from the United States, Italy and Spain. Nucleic acid was either cDNA or gDNA, and it came from T cells, B-cell-depleted T cells, or PBMCs.

The germline gives CDR1 MNHEY, CDR2 SVGAGI. The CDR3 is made up of 13 amino acids. Trimming took off 11 bases at V and 4 bases at J, with 15 bases between the two ends. Generated by immunoSEQ multiplex PCR, the TCRdb table keeps only in-frame clones and is missing some. The sample lists a few hundred thousand clones; about four fifths were seen once. J is TRBJ1-5 and V is TRBV6-5, with D possibly TRBD1 on 5 matching bases. Sequenced input: PBMCs or T cells enriched from blood (not recorded which). The clonotype comes from a man aged 50-59 years who had recovered from COVID-19. The CDR3 loop is CAVGGSVNQPQHF. CDR3 DNA sequence: TGTGCCGTGGGGGGATCAGTAAATCAGCCCCAGCATTTT.